This TCR beta chain derives from a study of CD8 T cells in ankylosing spondylitis. Study-level points and caveats: Earlier studies detected some motif variants in reactive arthritis synovial fluid and blood. What appeared characteristic of ankylosing spondylitis blood was a TCR beta motif of several highly homologous variants.

In making TCR beta libraries, quantitative 5'-RACE with molecular barcodes was used. MiXCR was run by TCRdb on the 5' RACE reads, yielding one entry per CDR3 protein. The sample has roughly 670,000 distinct CDR3 sequences; 15% to 20% are singletons. This clonotype was counted between two and nine times. The antigen is not known. This clonotype was sampled from a male donor with ankylosing spondylitis. Sequencing used blood, either unsorted or a sorted T cell fraction (not recorded which).

Written as DNA, the CDR3 is TGTGCCATCAGTGAGTCGTGGGACAGGGTACGAGCGGGGGGCCGCTACGAGCAGTACTTC. This translates into CAISESWDRVRAGGRYEQYF. This chain uses TRBV10-3 with TRBJ2-7; D may be TRBD1 or TRBD2 (9 bases each). CDR3 size: 20 residues. The germline V gene encodes CDR1 ENHRY and CDR2 SYGVKD. Trimming took 0 bases from V and 3 from J, leaving 27 bases between them.